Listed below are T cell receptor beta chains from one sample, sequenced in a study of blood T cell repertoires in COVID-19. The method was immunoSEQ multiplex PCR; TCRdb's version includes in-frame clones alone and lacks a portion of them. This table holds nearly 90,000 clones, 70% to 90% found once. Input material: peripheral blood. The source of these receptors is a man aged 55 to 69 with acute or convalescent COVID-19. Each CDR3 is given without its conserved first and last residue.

cdr3_aa: ASSLGAGSNQPQH
j_call: TRBJ1-5
v_call: TRBV5-1

cdr3_aa: ASSPTANNQPQH
j_call: TRBJ1-5
v_call: TRBV6-6

cdr3_aa: ASSRDGTGGIVLLSYNSPLH
j_call: TRBJ1-6
v_call: TRBV21-1

cdr3_aa: ASRTGGGNQPQH
j_call: TRBJ1-5
v_call: TRBV6-5

cdr3_aa: ASSALAGLSGELF
j_call: TRBJ2-2
v_call: TRBV6-4

cdr3_aa: ASSLPDDSYGYT
j_call: TRBJ1-2
v_call: TRBV5-1

cdr3_aa: SASGAGVSHEQY
j_call: TRBJ2-7
v_call: TRBV20-1

cdr3_aa: ASSRGGNPYNEQF
j_call: TRBJ2-1
v_call: TRBV9

cdr3_aa: ASYSGTDTQY
j_call: TRBJ2-3
v_call: TRBV5-1

cdr3_aa: AIAQDVNQPQH
j_call: TRBJ1-5
v_call: TRBV10-3

cdr3_aa: ASSPVLAGPLHEQF
j_call: TRBJ2-1
v_call: TRBV18

cdr3_aa: ASSLGGQGHQPQH
j_call: TRBJ1-5
v_call: TRBV19

cdr3_aa: ASSRTADGSPLH
j_call: TRBJ1-6
v_call: TRBV6-5

cdr3_aa: ASSELLWTGEAF
j_call: TRBJ1-1
v_call: TRBV6-1

cdr3_aa: ASRPGTGETQY
j_call: TRBJ2-5
v_call: TRBV6-5

cdr3_aa: ASSQDMTSGSYEQY
j_call: TRBJ2-7
v_call: TRBV3-1/TRBV3-2

cdr3_aa: ASSPRLAGASGELF
j_call: TRBJ2-2
v_call: TRBV5-1

cdr3_aa: ASSLRGQSGYT
j_call: TRBJ1-2
v_call: TRBV5-6

cdr3_aa: ASSLLAGDTGELF
j_call: TRBJ2-2
v_call: TRBV5-1

cdr3_aa: ASSKGGARPEAF
j_call: TRBJ1-1
v_call: TRBV7-6

cdr3_aa: ASSGVDNQPQH
j_call: TRBJ1-5
v_call: TRBV2

cdr3_aa: SASLGVNTEAF
j_call: TRBJ1-1
v_call: TRBV29-1

cdr3_aa: ASSFQGLEETQY
j_call: TRBJ2-5
v_call: TRBV28

cdr3_aa: ASSQADGGGVETQY
j_call: TRBJ2-5
v_call: TRBV4-1

cdr3_aa: ASSLDRGDIQY
j_call: TRBJ2-4
v_call: TRBV18

cdr3_aa: ASSLGDRPFYEQY
j_call: TRBJ2-7
v_call: TRBV5-1

cdr3_aa: ASRDTGGDEPQH
j_call: TRBJ1-5
v_call: TRBV10-2

cdr3_aa: ASSVGSGVSGELF
j_call: TRBJ2-2
v_call: TRBV9

cdr3_aa: ASSRISSAGTDTQY
j_call: TRBJ2-3
v_call: TRBV7-8

cdr3_aa: ASRREGRETQY
j_call: TRBJ2-5
v_call: TRBV6-5

cdr3_aa: ASMAGTRGHNEQF
j_call: TRBJ2-1
v_call: TRBV5-1

cdr3_aa: ASIGDSPTMKQF
j_call: TRBJ2-1
v_call: TRBV2

cdr3_aa: ASSPDRGTEAF
j_call: TRBJ1-1
v_call: TRBV5-4

cdr3_aa: ASSLDGATNEKLF
j_call: TRBJ1-4
v_call: TRBV7-9

cdr3_aa: ASSESPGVVSNQPQH
j_call: TRBJ1-5
v_call: TRBV2

cdr3_aa: ASRKTLIATNEKLF
j_call: TRBJ1-4
v_call: TRBV27

cdr3_aa: ASRSQGRNEKLF
j_call: TRBJ1-4
v_call: TRBV11-1

cdr3_aa: ASSLGSTNGYT
j_call: TRBJ1-2
v_call: TRBV5-6

cdr3_aa: ATSDSSLDTQY
j_call: TRBJ2-3
v_call: TRBV24-1

cdr3_aa: AWSDGGNYGYT
j_call: TRBJ1-2
v_call: TRBV30

cdr3_aa: ASSKYLGATNEKLF
j_call: TRBJ1-4
v_call: TRBV7-9

cdr3_aa: ASSFQGDGGYT
j_call: TRBJ1-2
v_call: TRBV5-5

cdr3_aa: AWSVPTGGMVGNQPQH
j_call: TRBJ1-5
v_call: TRBV30

cdr3_aa: AISEVAGRGTEQY
j_call: TRBJ2-7
v_call: TRBV10-3

cdr3_aa: ASSWSQGTSTDTQY
j_call: TRBJ2-3
v_call: TRBV6-6

cdr3_aa: ASSLDGSGSGYT
j_call: TRBJ1-2
v_call: TRBV7-3

cdr3_aa: ASSLGRGAAYNEQF
j_call: TRBJ2-1
v_call: TRBV5-8

cdr3_aa: ASSQSGGPAYEQY
j_call: TRBJ2-7
v_call: TRBV14

cdr3_aa: ASNGQGYEQY
j_call: TRBJ2-7
v_call: TRBV6-5

cdr3_aa: ASSYSQGTGELF
j_call: TRBJ2-2
v_call: TRBV19

cdr3_aa: ASSVRSPSGASYEQF
j_call: TRBJ2-1
v_call: TRBV5-1

cdr3_aa: ATTNRDTYNYGYT
j_call: TRBJ1-2
v_call: TRBV19